Shown below are 21 T cell receptor beta chains from a single sample sequenced in a study of T cell repertoires in cytomegalovirus infection. TCRdb re-called the reads through MiXCR, storing one row per CDR3 protein. The repertoire consists of around 43,000 distinct CDR3 sequences, with roughly 20% occurring once and the leading ten covering 15% to 20%. Their antigen targets remain unknown. Specimen: PBMCs, sequenced either directly or after in vitro stimulation (not recorded which). The receptors stem from a human donor in good health (CMV status not recorded). Some clones in this sample may be carry-over from other donors' samples.

This clonotype turned up a few times. This sequence joins TRBV20-1 and TRBJ1-2, with TRBD1 as a possible D gene (6 bases). CDR3 length equals 15 residues. Germline CDR1 is DFQATT and CDR2 is SNEGSKA (reference sequence). Trimming cost V 0 bases and J 4 bases, with 15 bases left between them. The CDR3 sequence: CSARDFQGPGYGYTF. Written as DNA, the CDR3 is TGCAGTGCTAGAGACTTCCAGGGGCCGGGCTATGGCTACACCTTC.

The chain combines TRBV12-3 or TRBV12-4 with TRBJ2-3; 7 nucleotides line up with TRBD1. This CDR3 contains 15 residues. The V and J ends lost 5 bases and 5 bases, in that order; junction bases with no gene match: 10. The CDR3 region is CASSRTGLTQDTQYF. The CDR3 nucleotides read TGTGCCAGCAGTCGGACAGGTCTTACCCAAGATACGCAGTATTTT.

This clonotype was picked up many times. The chain recombines TRBV7-9 with TRBJ2-1; the D gene is possibly TRBD2 (6 bases). The V end was cut by 2 bases, the J end by 4 bases, with 9 bases between. The CDR3 length is 14 residues. CDR1 and CDR2 from the germline V gene are SEHNR and FQNEAQ (reference sequence). CDR3 sequence reads: CASSLIGGYNEQFF. In DNA, the CDR3 is TGTGCCAGCAGCTTAATCGGGGGTTACAATGAGCAGTTCTTC.

This clonotype has at least ten counts. This chain joins TRBV12-3 or TRBV12-4 and TRBJ2-2; D gene unclear. The CDR3 sequence is 15 residues long. V was pared by 2 bases and J by 4 bases, with 11 bases between. CDR3 in DNA: TGTGCCAGCAGTTTAATTCACCCGGGCACCGGGGAGCTGTTTTTT. This encodes CASSLIHPGTGELFF.

In its sample, this clonotype was seen many times. This chain uses TRBV12-3 or TRBV12-4 with TRBJ2-1; no clear D gene. V lost 6 bases, J lost 6 bases, and 9 bases lay in between. The CDR3 extends over 12 amino acids. The CDR3 DNA reads as TGTGCCAGCAGACTCGATCTCAATGAGCAGTTCTTC. Protein: CASRLDLNEQFF.

The table lists this clonotype with a count of one. This chain joins TRBV6-2 or TRBV6-3 and TRBJ2-1, with 13 bases identical to TRBD2. The CDR3 loop spans 15 amino acids. The V and J ends lost 10 bases and 9 bases, in that order; junction bases with no gene match: 12. The germline V gene has CDR1 MNHEY and CDR2 SVGEGT. The CDR3 nucleotides read TGTGCCACCAGGGAACGGACTAGCGGGAGATGTGAGCAGTTCTTC. It encodes CATRERTSGRCEQFF.

This clonotype was counted ten times or more. The chain joins TRBV7-9 to TRBJ2-1; D remains unclear. The CDR3 loop spans 14 amino acids. Looked up from germline, CDR1 is SEHNR and CDR2 is FQNEAQ (reference sequence). Trimming cost V 5 bases and J 7 bases, with 15 bases left between them. CDR3 loop: CASSPAPLGNEQFF. The CDR3 DNA reads TGTGCCAGCAGCCCAGCCCCTCTAGGGAATGAGCAGTTCTTC. The full variable domain, rest sourced from reference TRBV7-9 and TRBJ2-1, is DTGVSQNPRHKITKRGQNVTFRCDPISEHNRLYWYRQTLGQGPEFLTYFQNEAQLEKSRLLSDRFSAERPKGSFSTLEIQRTEQGDSAMYLCASSPAPLGNEQFFGPGTRLTVL.

This clonotype was recorded many times. The chain uses TRBV7-9 and TRBJ2-2; 7 positions agree with TRBD1. The CDR3 length is 16 residues. Per germline, CDR1 SEHNR and CDR2 FQNEAQ (reference sequence). J gave up 6 bases and V 4 bases, and 11 bases lay outside the gene matches. The CDR3 is CASSWPRQGSAGELFF. The CDR3 region has the DNA TGTGCCAGCAGCTGGCCGAGACAGGGATCAGCCGGGGAGCTGTTTTTT.

This chain joins TRBV6-5 and TRBJ2-1, with a weak D call TRBD2 (5 bases). Germline lookup yields CDR1 MNHEY and CDR2 SVGAGI. The CDR3 runs 15 residues. V gave up 3 bases and J gave up 4 bases, with 13 bases separating them. DNA of the CDR3: TGTGCCAGCAGTTATGAAACTAGTGGGTACAATGAGCAGTTCTTC. As protein: CASSYETSGYNEQFF.

The chain recombines TRBV5-1 with TRBJ2-1; 7 bases fit TRBD2. Germline trimming cut 7 bases from V and 3 bases from J; bases unmatched to any gene: 16. Germline V gene data show CDR1 as SGHRS and CDR2 as YFSETQ. The CDR3 runs 17 residues. Here the CDR3 reads CASHLGLAESSYNEQFF. The CDR3 nucleotides are TGCGCCAGCCACTTGGGGCTAGCGGAGAGCAGCTACAATGAGCAGTTCTTC.

This clonotype was counted many times. V is TRBV7-2 and J is TRBJ2-3, with D possibly TRBD2 on 5 matching bases. CDR1 is SGHTA, CDR2 FQGNSA, per germline. CDR3 length: 13 amino acids. Trimming stripped 1 base from V and 12 bases from J, with 14 bases between. CDR3 protein: CASSLELRERQYF. CDR3 bases: TGTGCCAGCAGCTTAGAATTACGGGAAAGACAGTATTTT. The full variable domain, in which reference TRBV7-2 and TRBJ2-3 provide the parts outside the CDR3, is GAGVSQSPSNKVTEKGKDVELRCDPISGHTALYWYRQSLGQGLEFLIYFQGNSAPDKSGLPSDRFSAERTGGSVSTLTIQRTQQEDSAVYLCASSLELRERQYFGPGTRLTVL.

Many counts were recorded for this clonotype. The genes are TRBV7-2 and TRBJ2-7; no definite D call. The CDR3 contains 14 residues. CDR1 is SGHTA and CDR2 is FQGNSA in the germline V gene. V was clipped by 1 base and J by 3 bases, with 10 bases between them. The CDR3 spells CASSLGGQSYEQYF. CDR3 sequence (DNA): TGTGCCAGCAGCTTAGGAGGCCAGAGCTACGAGCAGTACTTC.

This sequence joins TRBV11-2 and TRBJ2-5; tentative D call: TRBD2 (6 bases). This CDR3 spans 14 amino acids. From germline, CDR1 is SGHAT and CDR2 FQNNGV. Between the trimmed V and J ends, which lost 5 bases and 4 bases, there was a span of 14 bases. The CDR3 loop reads CASSGPGGLETQYF. The CDR3 region has the DNA TGTGCCAGCAGCGGACCAGGAGGGTTAGAGACCCAGTACTTC.

This clonotype occurred many times. The rearrangement joins TRBV7-9 to TRBJ2-7; TRBD1 matches at 7 bases. CDR3 length equals 14 residues. V lost 5 bases and J lost 3; bases outside the gene matches: 7. The V gene's germline CDR1 is SEHNR and CDR2 FQNEAQ (reference sequence). The CDR3 coding sequence is TGTGCCAGCAGCACACAGGGGAAAGACTACGAGCAGTACTTC. It specifies CASSTQGKDYEQYF.

The V and J genes are TRBV20-1 and TRBJ2-3; D possibly uses TRBD1 or TRBD2 (5 bases each). The V end lost 1 base, the J end lost 5 bases, and 10 bases lay between the germline ends. Germline CDR1 is DFQATT and CDR2 is SNEGSKA (reference sequence). The length of the CDR3 is 13 residues. The CDR3 loop is CSARGRGVDTQYF. CDR3 bases: TGCAGTGCTAGAGGCCGGGGCGTAGATACGCAGTATTTT.

This clonotype was seen ten or more times. V gene TRBV11-2 combines with J gene TRBJ2-7; TRBD2 matches 7 bases. After removal of 2 bases from V and 3 bases from J, the junction contained 13 bases not matched to a gene. Per the germline V gene, CDR1 is SGHAT and CDR2 is FQNNGV. There are 17 residues in the CDR3. CDR3 bases: TGTGCCAGCAGCTTAAGGCTAGCGGAGTTGGGGATCTACGAGCAGTACTTC. Translated, it gives CASSLRLAELGIYEQYF. The whole variable domain, remainder taken from reference TRBV11-2 and TRBJ2-7, is EAGVAQSPRYKIIEKRQSVAFWCNPISGHATLYWYQQILGQGPKLLIQFQNNGVVDDSQLPKDRFSAERLKGVDSTLKIQPAKLEDSAVYLCASSLRLAELGIYEQYFGPGTRLTVT.

Worth noting for this clonotype: A much larger clone sits a single nucleotide away, making a read error possible. The genes are TRBV27 and TRBJ2-1; no clear D gene. Germline CDR1 is MNHEY and CDR2 is SMNVEV (reference sequence). The length of the CDR3 is 11 residues. CDR3 protein: CASAALDEHFF. The CDR3 DNA reads TGTGCCAGCGCTGCGCTGGATGAGCACTTCTTC.

CDR3 residues: CASSLSWGNTEAFF. For the CDR3, the DNA is TGTGCCAGCAGCTTGAGCTGGGGGAACACTGAAGCTTTCTTT. The rearrangement uses TRBV5-4 and TRBJ1-1; the D is unclear. The V end lost 1 base, the J end lost 1 base, and 8 bases lay between the germline ends. The CDR3 contains 14 residues. Looked up from germline, CDR1 is SGHNT and CDR2 is YYREEE (reference sequence).

The chain joins TRBV7-2 to TRBJ2-7; a possible D gene is TRBD2 (5 bases). The germline V gene encodes CDR1 SGHTA and CDR2 FQGNSA. With 2 bases removed from V and 4 bases from J, the gap between germline ends came to 15 bases. CDR3 length equals 15 residues. The CDR3 loop is CASSLLPADLYEQYF. CDR3 DNA: TGTGCCAGCAGCTTACTGCCAGCGGATCTTTACGAGCAGTACTTC.

This clonotype occurred many times. This chain connects TRBV7-2 to TRBJ2-2; D ambiguous. The CDR3 runs to 16 residues. Germline CDR1 reads SGHTA; CDR2 reads FQGNSA. V dropped 0 bases and J dropped 1 base, with 9 bases sitting between them. CDR3 sequence (DNA): TGTGCCAGCAGCTTAGCGAACATTCAGAACACCGGGGAGCTGTTTTTT. This gives the protein CASSLANIQNTGELFF.

This rearrangement joins TRBV27 to TRBJ2-1, with D unclear. In germline, CDR1 is MNHEY, CDR2 SMNVEV (reference sequence). This CDR3 has 16 residues. The V end was cut by 2 bases, the J end by 0 bases, with 11 bases between. The CDR3 spells CASSLRSRSSYNEQFF. In DNA, the CDR3 is TGTGCCAGCAGTTTACGGAGCCGGAGCTCCTACAATGAGCAGTTCTTC.